Below, one T cell receptor (beta chain) is given with its context. Its antigen remains undetermined. No base quality information exists; no much larger clone differs at one position. TCRbeta CDR3 regions were amplified from genomic DNA using the immunoSEQ Assay, a bias-controlled multiplex PCR. The paper's processing steps were these. Nucleated cell counts per sample were estimated from amplification of reference gene primers within the assay. Sequence reads were collapsed and filtered to measure the absolute abundance of every unique TCRbeta CDR3 rearrangement. For each sample, productive Simpson clonality was calculated as the square root of Simpson's diversity index over productive rearrangements. In its TCRdb copy, this immuneACCESS table keeps in-frame sequences only and misses some clones. Where compared with another copy, unresolved V genes explain less than half of these, and the others have no known cause. D and trimming were read from the DNA, whereas the V and J calls and clone size are those reported in that table. A total of around 200,000 clones appear in this sample, 85% of them only once. In total, the top ten clones hold approximately 18% of the sample.

This sample was included in a study of blood T cell repertoires in COVID-19 (dated by TCRdb to 2018 to 2021). Concerning the study at large: Collaborator samples came from the United States, Italy and Spain and covered acute and convalescent phases of COVID-19. The prospective study material was composed of cDNA or gDNA derived from T cells, B-cell-depleted T cells, or PBMCs. The dataset comprised deeply sampled blood TCRbeta repertoires from subjects exposed to, actively infected with, or recovered from COVID-19. The repertoires were released in a freely available public database intended as a resource for research on the immune response to SARS-CoV-2. Samples came from the ongoing ImmuneRACE study (first 160 participants) plus 1,254 subjects from 6 global collaborators. Sample metadata almost always included a de-identified subject ID, COVID-19 status, age in years and sex. Where available, HLA class I and class II types were taken from metadata supplied by the sample provider and were not determined by assay-based typing.

V sheds 3 bases and J sheds 2 bases, leaving 7 bases between their ends. Reading from cysteine to phenylalanine, the CDR3 counts 13 amino acids. Only the CDR3 DNA is retained, 39 bases long and in frame from the first base. The germline V gene gives CDR1 as ENHRY and CDR2 as SYGVKD. Enrolling through a virtual design, the prospective study's participants ranged in age from roughly 18 to 90 years and lived across roughly 24 United States geographic areas. In the prospective study, cohorts were assigned on the basis of participant-reported clinical history obtained from a screening survey and a study questionnaire. ImmuneRACE Cohort 3 recovered participants were defined by two consecutive negative NP/OP PCR tests, healthcare professional clearance, or symptom resolution. In the prospective study, whole blood, serum and a nasopharyngeal or oropharyngeal swab were collected from each participant by mobile phlebotomists. Participants in the prospective study had the option to provide additional blood draws and questionnaires over a roughly 2-month period. Prospective study blood samples were shipped either frozen or at room temperature before DNA extraction.

Broader findings and caveats from the paper: How much clinical and demographic metadata was included differed by source and by participant, and the metadata was provided uncurated.

The material sequenced was PBMCs or T cells enriched from blood (not recorded which). The V and J genes are TRBV10-3 and TRBJ1-2, with TRBD1 tentatively as D gene (5 bases match). This receptor was identified in a man aged 40-50 years who had recovered from COVID-19. The CDR3 protein is CAISDNRNYGYTF. The DNA sequence is TGTGCCATCAGTGATAACAGGAACTATGGCTACACCTTC.